The 13 T cell receptor beta chains given below trace back to one sample, sequenced in a study of cytomegalovirus exposure and HLA in healthy donors. A multiplex PCR was run with 60 Vbeta primers and 13 Jbeta primers. Clones were read by immunoSEQ multiplex PCR, and TCRdb kept only the in-frame ones, dropping some. The repertoire has 130,000 to 150,000 clones, around 78% of them found once; the top ten carry around 3%. Material: PBMCs. The receptor source for this set is a man aged 40-50 years in good health and CMV-seropositive.

The genes are TRBV29-1 and TRBJ1-3, with D tentatively TRBD1 (5 bases). The length of the CDR3 is 13 residues. The germline V gene has CDR1 SQVTM and CDR2 ANQGSEA. V was clipped by 5 bases and J by 4 bases, with 12 bases between them. This CDR3 is CSVRRDLGNTIYF. The CDR3 nucleotides are TGCAGCGTTCGGAGGGACCTGGGAAACACCATATATTTT. Full variable domain (remainder filled in from reference TRBV29-1 and TRBJ1-3): SAVISQKPSRDICQRGTSLTIQCQVDSQVTMMFWYRQQPGQSLTLIATANQGSEATYESGFVIDKFPISRPNLTFSTLTVSNMSPEDSSIYLCSVRRDLGNTIYFGEGSWLTVV.

This clone was counted once. This chain joins TRBV5-1 and TRBJ2-2; 7 nucleotides agree with TRBD2. Germline loops: CDR1 SGHRS, CDR2 YFSETQ. This CDR3 comprises 17 residues. With V trimmed by 2 bases and J by 0 bases, 7 bases remained unmatched. CDR3 sequence: CASSFGWEGTNTGELFF. For the CDR3, the DNA is TGCGCCAGCAGCTTCGGCTGGGAGGGGACGAACACCGGGGAGCTGTTTTTT.

This clone was observed a single time. The chain joins TRBV27 to TRBJ2-1, with D uncertain. The CDR3 loop spans 15 amino acids. V was pared by 4 bases and J by 3 bases, with 13 bases between. In germline, CDR1 is MNHEY, CDR2 SMNVEV (reference sequence). CDR3 amino acids: CASSSELSRYNEQFF. CDR3 DNA sequence: TGTGCCAGCAGTTCTGAATTATCGCGCTACAATGAGCAGTTCTTC.

As concerns this clone: Sequence at one end of the junction differs from germline and may be a read error. V and J are TRBV6-1 and TRBJ2-3; TRBD2 might be the D (6 bases). This CDR3 comprises 16 residues. Germline lookup yields CDR1 MNHNS and CDR2 SASEGT. The DNA of the CDR3 is TGTGCCATCAGTGAGGAGGGGCGGACCCTTGGAGATACGCAGTATTTT. Translating gives CAISEEGRTLGDTQYF.

About this clone: The junction does not match germline at one end; this may be a read error. The rearrangement links TRBV7-9 to TRBJ2-7; 9 nucleotides agree with TRBD1. Per germline, CDR1 SEHNR and CDR2 FQNEAQ (reference sequence). The CDR3 consists of 13 residues. The CDR3 nucleotides read TGTTCCAGCAGCTGGGGACAGGGATACGAGCAGTACTTC. Translation: CSSSWGQGYEQYF.

DNA for the CDR3: TGTGCCAGCAGCCGATTTACCCAGGGGGCTGGGGCCAACGTCCTGACTTTC. Its translation is CASSRFTQGAGANVLTF. V gene TRBV11-2 combines with J gene TRBJ2-6, with 7 bases identical to TRBD1. V gave up 5 bases and J gave up 2 bases; unmatched junction bases: 9. Germline lookup yields CDR1 SGHAT and CDR2 FQNNGV. The CDR3 totals 17 residues.

V is TRBV11-3 and J is TRBJ2-3; TRBD1 matches at 7 bases. CDR1 SGHNT and CDR2 YENEEA come from the germline V gene. The CDR3 runs to 15 residues. J gave up 4 bases and V 5 bases, and 9 bases lay outside the gene matches. For the CDR3, the DNA is TGTGCCAGCAGCCGGGACAGCCTACTTTCAGATACGCAGTATTTT. It codes for CASSRDSLLSDTQYF.

In this sample, this clone turned up once. The chain recombines TRBV9 with TRBJ2-3; possible D gene TRBD2, 5 bases. V lost 7 bases, J lost 4 bases, and 7 bases lay in between. In germline, CDR1 is SGDLS, CDR2 YYNGEE. CDR3 length: 11 amino acids. This CDR3 reads CASGRSDTQYF. The CDR3 DNA sequence: TGTGCCAGCGGGAGATCAGATACGCAGTATTTT.

The chain joins TRBV28 to TRBJ1-5; a weak D match, TRBD1 (5 bases). Germline CDR1 is MDHEN and CDR2 is SYDVKM. Deletions cut 7 bases from V and 6 bases from J, with 16 bases between. This CDR3 has 14 amino acids. In nucleotides, the CDR3 is TGTGCCAGCACCCCCGCAGGGTATGCTCAGCCCCAGCATTTT. This translates into CASTPAGYAQPQHF. The whole variable domain, remainder taken from reference TRBV28 and TRBJ1-5, is DVKVTQSSRYLVKRTGEKVFLECVQDMDHENMFWYRQDPGLGLRLIYFSYDVKMKEKGDIPEGYSVSREKKERFSLILESASTNQTSMYLCASTPAGYAQPQHFGDGTRLSIL.

The chain uses TRBV5-4 and TRBJ2-3, with a tentative D call TRBD2 (6 bases). V was trimmed by 1 base and J by 3 bases, leaving 15 bases between them. CDR3 length: 16 residues. Germline CDR1 and CDR2: SGHNT and YYREEE (reference sequence). The DNA for the CDR3 is TGTGCCAGCAGCTTGAGAACGGGAGAAGGTACAGATACGCAGTATTTT. The encoded protein is CASSLRTGEGTDTQYF. Filled out from reference TRBV5-4 and TRBJ2-3, the complete variable domain reads ETGVTQSPTHLIKTRGQQVTLRCSSQSGHNTVSWYQQALGQGPQFIFQYYREEENGRGNFPPRFSGLQFPNYSSELNVNALELDDSALYLCASSLRTGEGTDTQYFGPGTRLTVL.

The V gene is TRBV7-2, the J gene TRBJ2-7, with 9 bases that match TRBD2. Germline CDR1 and CDR2: SGHTA and FQGNSA. CDR3 length: 14 amino acids. J was trimmed by 5 bases and V by 6 bases; bases with no gene match: 8. CDR3 coding DNA: TGTGCCAGCAGAATCCTAGCGGGAAAAAACGAGCAGTACTTC. Its translation: CASRILAGKNEQYF.

This clone was detected a few times. The V and J genes are TRBV4-1 and TRBJ1-2; D not resolved. Germline values: CDR1 MGHRA, CDR2 YSYEKL. The ends were cut back, 4 bases at V and 8 bases at J, with 14 bases in the middle. The CDR3 totals 13 residues. CDR3 region: CASSLAGGQGYTF. In DNA, the CDR3 is TGCGCCAGCAGCCTCGCGGGAGGCCAGGGCTACACCTTC.

The chain links TRBV6-6 to TRBJ1-1, with D possibly being TRBD1 (5 bases). CDR1 is MNHNY, CDR2 SVGAGI, per germline (reference sequence). The CDR3 spans 14 residues. Trimming shortened V by 8 bases and J by 0 bases, and 13 bases separated the two germline ends. The CDR3 reads CASGGVFMNTEAFF. CDR3 nucleotide sequence: TGTGCCAGCGGGGGGGTTTTCATGAACACTGAAGCTTTCTTT.